One and the same sample provided the 7 T cell receptor beta chains below, sequenced in a study of cytomegalovirus exposure and HLA in healthy donors (dated by TCRdb to 2015 to 2018). Libraries came from the immunoSEQ multiplex PCR assay. What TCRdb holds here is the immuneACCESS table cut down to in-frame rearrangements. Part of the clones is not present; checked against another copy, under half of the missing clones reflect an unresolved V gene, and the others are unexplained. Present in this sample are fewer than 90,000 clones, 84% of which were seen just once. Of the sample, about an eighth falls within the top ten clones. The sample comprised PBMCs. These receptors originate from a woman between 18 and 29 years old in good health and CMV-seropositive.

The CDR3 reads CASRSGTGVYEQYF. Here the CDR3 DNA reads TGTGCCAGCAGGTCCGGGACAGGGGTCTACGAGCAGTACTTC. The J gene is TRBJ2-7, the V gene TRBV28; TRBD1 matches at 10 bases. The CDR3 consists of 14 residues. Losses at the gene ends were 6 bases for V and 3 bases for J; bases not matched to a gene: 5. CDR1 MDHEN and CDR2 SYDVKM come from the germline V gene. Combining the CDR3 with reference TRBV28 and TRBJ2-7 gives the whole variable domain DVKVTQSSRYLVKRTGEKVFLECVQDMDHENMFWYRQDPGLGLRLIYFSYDVKMKEKGDIPEGYSVSREKKERFSLILESASTNQTSMYLCASRSGTGVYEQYFGPGTRLTVT.

This chain joins TRBV28 and TRBJ1-5; D might be TRBD1 (6 bases). The CDR3 contains 14 residues. The V end lost 1 base, the J end lost 5 bases, and 9 bases lay between the germline ends. Germline loops: CDR1 MDHEN, CDR2 SYDVKM. Here the CDR3 reads CASSLSGVDQPQHF. The CDR3 region has the DNA TGTGCCAGCAGTTTATCAGGGGTTGATCAGCCCCAGCATTTT.

The rearrangement links TRBV9 to TRBJ1-1; no firm D call. Trimming pared 4 bases from V and 0 bases from J, leaving 22 bases between. The CDR3 spans 18 residues. CDR1 and CDR2 (germline): SGDLS, YYNGEE. The CDR3 DNA is TGTGCCAGCAGCAAAAAAAGAGGCGGGAGTGAAATGAACACTGAAGCTTTCTTT. Its protein is CASSKKRGGSEMNTEAFF.

J is TRBJ2-5 and V is TRBV27; 7 nucleotides align to TRBD2. Germline-derived CDR1 and CDR2 are MNHEY and SMNVEV (reference sequence). With V trimmed by 0 bases and J by 5 bases, 9 bases remained unmatched. The CDR3 consists of 16 residues. The CDR3 DNA reads as TGTGCCAGCAGTTTATCGTGGGAGGGACTCGTCGAGACCCAGTACTTC. Its translation is CASSLSWEGLVETQYF.

The V and J genes are TRBV21-1 and TRBJ1-4; TRBD1 is taken as the D call from the table, unchecked against the DNA. TRBV21-1 is listed as a pseudogene. The CDR3 is 16 residues long. The CDR3 region has the DNA TGTGCCAGCAGCAAACGACGACAGGCAACTAATGAAAAACTGTTTTTT. This codes for CASSKRRQATNEKLFF.

As DNA, the CDR3 is TGTGCCAGCAGCCGAACTAGCGGGGGGTACTACGAGCAGTACTTC. Its protein product is CASSRTSGGYYEQYF. The V gene is TRBV7-9, the J gene TRBJ2-7; 12 positions agree with TRBD2. Trimming at V came to 5 bases and at J to 3 bases, leaving 5 bases not matched to a gene. Germline V CDR1 and CDR2: SEHNR, FQNEAQ (reference sequence). The CDR3 loop spans 15 amino acids.

This rearrangement joins TRBV10-1 to TRBJ2-1, with 12 bases that match TRBD2. The ends lost 0 bases at V and 6 bases at J; junction bases unmatched: 3. Germline assignment: CDR1 WNHNN and CDR2 SYGVQD (reference sequence). The CDR3 runs 16 residues. This CDR3 reads CASSESLAGGRNEQFF. CDR3 bases: TGCGCCAGCAGTGAGTCACTAGCGGGGGGCCGCAATGAGCAGTTCTTC.